These T cell receptor beta chains were read from a single sample in a study of blood T cell repertoires in COVID-19. Assay: immunoSEQ multiplex PCR; the TCRdb copy retains only in-frame clones and omits some. The sample carries around 140,000 clones, 75% to 80% recorded once. The specimen sequenced was peripheral blood. These receptors originate from a woman in her 50s with active or convalescent COVID-19. CDR3s include the opening cysteine and the closing phenylalanine or tryptophan. Fields, in order: CDR3 DNA, CDR3 protein, V gene, D gene, J gene, clone size. A D gene is named only where the DNA matches it firmly. The size entry is marked missing in some rows and otherwise reads once, few, many or a size class.

CDR3nt: TGTGCCAGCAGACCTACCGGGACAGGGGACGAGCAGTACTTC
CDR3aa: CASRPTGTGDEQYF
v_gene: TRBV6-2/TRBV6-3
d_gene: TRBD1
j_gene: TRBJ2-7
abundance: NA

CDR3nt: TGTGCCAGCAGTGAAACAGTCTGGGTTGGTGGCGGCTACACCTTC
CDR3aa: CASSETVWVGGGYTF
v_gene: TRBV6-1
d_gene: NA
j_gene: TRBJ1-2
abundance: NA

CDR3nt: TGTGCCAGCGCGGGGGGTCGAGAGACCCAGTACTTC
CDR3aa: CASAGGRETQYF
v_gene: TRBV12-3/TRBV12-4
d_gene: TRBD2
j_gene: TRBJ2-5
abundance: NA

CDR3nt: TGTGCCAGCAGCTTAGGAGGAGGGTGGGAATATGGCTACACCTTC
CDR3aa: CASSLGGGWEYGYTF
v_gene: TRBV7-8
d_gene: NA
j_gene: TRBJ1-2
abundance: NA

CDR3nt: TGTGCCAGCAGCCCACAGGGGCCGACAGGGGCTCAAGAGACCCAGTACTTC
CDR3aa: CASSPQGPTGAQETQYF
v_gene: TRBV7-6
d_gene: TRBD1
j_gene: TRBJ2-5
abundance: NA

CDR3nt: TGTGCCAGCAGTTTACCAGGGATGCGCAATCAGCCCCAGCATTTT
CDR3aa: CASSLPGMRNQPQHF
v_gene: TRBV28
d_gene: NA
j_gene: TRBJ1-5
abundance: once

CDR3nt: TGCAGCGTTGGTCAGGGGGCGCCTGAAGGCTACACCTTC
CDR3aa: CSVGQGAPEGYTF
v_gene: TRBV29-1
d_gene: TRBD1
j_gene: TRBJ1-2
abundance: NA

CDR3nt: TGTGCCATCAGTGGACAGGGGGCTATTGAAGCTTTCTTT
CDR3aa: CAISGQGAIEAFF
v_gene: TRBV10-3
d_gene: TRBD1
j_gene: TRBJ1-1
abundance: NA

CDR3nt: TGTGCCAGCAGCGTAGGTCTGGAGGGCACAGATACGCAGTATTTT
CDR3aa: CASSVGLEGTDTQYF
v_gene: TRBV9
d_gene: NA
j_gene: TRBJ2-3
abundance: NA

CDR3nt: TGTGCCAGTAGTATCAACCCAGGGGTAAACGAGCAGTACTTC
CDR3aa: CASSINPGVNEQYF
v_gene: TRBV19
d_gene: NA
j_gene: TRBJ2-7
abundance: NA

CDR3nt: TGCGCCAGCAGCACGGGACAGGGTGAACCCTATAATTCACCCCTCCACTTT
CDR3aa: CASSTGQGEPYNSPLHF
v_gene: TRBV5-1
d_gene: TRBD1
j_gene: TRBJ1-6
abundance: NA

CDR3nt: TGTGCCAGCAGCGAAAGGCCGACAGGGGTGAAGACTGAAGCTTTCTTT
CDR3aa: CASSERPTGVKTEAFF
v_gene: TRBV3-1/TRBV3-2
d_gene: TRBD1
j_gene: TRBJ1-1
abundance: once

CDR3nt: TGTGCCACCAGCAGAGATCGAGCGGGGGGCCAAGAGACCCAGTACTTC
CDR3aa: CATSRDRAGGQETQYF
v_gene: TRBV15
d_gene: TRBD2
j_gene: TRBJ2-5
abundance: NA

CDR3nt: TGTGCCAGTAGTATATGGGGAGGGAGCATGGGGACCGGGGAGCTGTTTTTT
CDR3aa: CASSIWGGSMGTGELFF
v_gene: TRBV19
d_gene: TRBD2
j_gene: TRBJ2-2
abundance: NA

CDR3nt: TGTGCCAGCAAGCCCCCGATCGGCACAGATACGCAGTATTTT
CDR3aa: CASKPPIGTDTQYF
v_gene: TRBV25-1
d_gene: NA
j_gene: TRBJ2-3
abundance: NA

CDR3nt: TGTGCCAGCATCCCGCGGGGGGGCGCAGATACGCAGTATTTT
CDR3aa: CASIPRGGADTQYF
v_gene: TRBV2
d_gene: TRBD2
j_gene: TRBJ2-3
abundance: once

CDR3nt: TGTGCCAGCAGCCAGCGCGGACAGAGCTCTGGGGCCAACGTCCTGACTTTC
CDR3aa: CASSQRGQSSGANVLTF
v_gene: TRBV16
d_gene: NA
j_gene: TRBJ2-6
abundance: NA

CDR3nt: TGTGCCAGGGGACAGGGGGCGAGGGACACCGGGGAGCTGTTTTTT
CDR3aa: CARGQGARDTGELFF
v_gene: TRBV7-3
d_gene: TRBD1
j_gene: TRBJ2-2
abundance: NA

CDR3nt: TGTGCCAGCAGCCCCGGGGTCTTCTCCGGGGAGCTGTTTTTT
CDR3aa: CASSPGVFSGELFF
v_gene: TRBV3-1/TRBV3-2
d_gene: NA
j_gene: TRBJ2-2
abundance: NA

CDR3nt: TGTGCCAGCAGCCAAGGGCTAGCGGGGGCCTCCTACGAGCAGTACTTC
CDR3aa: CASSQGLAGASYEQYF
v_gene: TRBV14
d_gene: TRBD2
j_gene: TRBJ2-7
abundance: once

CDR3nt: TGTGCCAGCAGTGGACAGGGGCACTATGGCTACACCTTC
CDR3aa: CASSGQGHYGYTF
v_gene: TRBV25-1
d_gene: TRBD1
j_gene: TRBJ1-2
abundance: NA

CDR3nt: TGTGCCAGCAGCGAGGGACAGGGCTTTCCCTATAATTCACCCCTCCACTTT
CDR3aa: CASSEGQGFPYNSPLHF
v_gene: TRBV9
d_gene: TRBD1
j_gene: TRBJ1-6
abundance: NA

CDR3nt: TGTGCCAGCAGCAACTTAGGACTAGCGGGAGGGCCGGACACCGGGGAGCTGTTTTTT
CDR3aa: CASSNLGLAGGPDTGELFF
v_gene: TRBV21-1
d_gene: NA
j_gene: TRBJ2-2
abundance: NA

CDR3nt: TGTGCCAGCAGCGCATGGACAGGACTCCCGGGGGATACGCAGTATTTT
CDR3aa: CASSAWTGLPGDTQYF
v_gene: TRBV11-1
d_gene: TRBD1
j_gene: TRBJ2-3
abundance: NA

CDR3nt: TGTGCCAGCAGCTTAGGGCGGGATCAGCCCCAGCATTTT
CDR3aa: CASSLGRDQPQHF
v_gene: TRBV7-2
d_gene: NA
j_gene: TRBJ1-5
abundance: NA

CDR3nt: TGTGCCAGTAGTCTACAGGGGATGTTAAGCAATCAGCCCCAGCATTTT
CDR3aa: CASSLQGMLSNQPQHF
v_gene: TRBV19
d_gene: TRBD1
j_gene: TRBJ1-5
abundance: NA

CDR3nt: TGTGCCAGCAGCTTACAGGCAGGCTATGGCTACACCTTC
CDR3aa: CASSLQAGYGYTF
v_gene: TRBV7-2
d_gene: NA
j_gene: TRBJ1-2
abundance: NA

CDR3nt: TGTGCCAGCAGTTTCTCGGACAGGGACGGACTCTATGGCTACACCTTC
CDR3aa: CASSFSDRDGLYGYTF
v_gene: TRBV28
d_gene: TRBD1
j_gene: TRBJ1-2
abundance: NA

CDR3nt: TGTGCCAGCAGCCTAGGACAGGGCTCCATGAACACTGAAGCTTTCTTT
CDR3aa: CASSLGQGSMNTEAFF
v_gene: TRBV7-8
d_gene: TRBD1
j_gene: TRBJ1-1
abundance: NA

CDR3nt: TGTGCCAGCAGCCCATGGGCGTTGGGACAGGGTGGTTCACCCCTCCACTTT
CDR3aa: CASSPWALGQGGSPLHF
v_gene: TRBV5-6
d_gene: TRBD1
j_gene: TRBJ1-6
abundance: NA

CDR3nt: TGTGCCAGCCGGGACAATCACGGTCAGCCCCAGCATTTT
CDR3aa: CASRDNHGQPQHF
v_gene: TRBV5-8
d_gene: NA
j_gene: TRBJ1-5
abundance: once

CDR3nt: TGTGCCACCAGTGACGAAGACTGGGTCACCGGGGAGCTGTTTTTT
CDR3aa: CATSDEDWVTGELFF
v_gene: TRBV24-1
d_gene: NA
j_gene: TRBJ2-2
abundance: NA

CDR3nt: TGTGCCAGTAGTATCCGACTAGTGACTACGCAGTATTTT
CDR3aa: CASSIRLVTTQYF
v_gene: TRBV19
d_gene: NA
j_gene: TRBJ2-3
abundance: NA

CDR3nt: TGTGCCAGCAGTTACTCCCTGGACAGGGCCGAGCAGTACTTC
CDR3aa: CASSYSLDRAEQYF
v_gene: TRBV6-5
d_gene: TRBD1
j_gene: TRBJ2-7
abundance: NA

CDR3nt: TGTGCCAGCAGGGGGACAGCAAATCAGCCCCAGCATTTT
CDR3aa: CASRGTANQPQHF
v_gene: TRBV6-5
d_gene: TRBD1
j_gene: TRBJ1-5
abundance: NA

CDR3nt: TGTGCCAGCAGTCGCGCGTGGGGACAGAACTACGAGCAGTACTTC
CDR3aa: CASSRAWGQNYEQYF
v_gene: TRBV6-2/TRBV6-3
d_gene: TRBD1
j_gene: TRBJ2-7
abundance: NA

CDR3nt: TGTGCCAGCAGTGACTCGATAGAAACCGGGGAGCTGTTTTTT
CDR3aa: CASSDSIETGELFF
v_gene: TRBV6-4
d_gene: NA
j_gene: TRBJ2-2
abundance: once

CDR3nt: TGTGCCAGCAGCGCGGCGGAGTACTCTGGAAACACCATATATTTT
CDR3aa: CASSAAEYSGNTIYF
v_gene: TRBV9
d_gene: NA
j_gene: TRBJ1-3
abundance: NA

CDR3nt: TGCGCCAGCAGCCAAGAAGTGGCCAGACACTCTGGAAACACCATATATTTT
CDR3aa: CASSQEVARHSGNTIYF
v_gene: TRBV4-1
d_gene: NA
j_gene: TRBJ1-3
abundance: NA

CDR3nt: TGTGCCAGCAGCTTGGGGGCCGGCGGGTTGGATGGCTACACCTTC
CDR3aa: CASSLGAGGLDGYTF
v_gene: TRBV7-9
d_gene: NA
j_gene: TRBJ1-2
abundance: many

CDR3nt: TGTGCCAGCAGCTCCCGGGGATCTGGGGCCAACGTCCTGACTTTC
CDR3aa: CASSSRGSGANVLTF
v_gene: TRBV13
d_gene: NA
j_gene: TRBJ2-6
abundance: NA

CDR3nt: TGTGCCTCACGCCGGGACAGCGTTTATAATTCACCCCTCCACTTT
CDR3aa: CASRRDSVYNSPLHF
v_gene: TRBV30
d_gene: TRBD1
j_gene: TRBJ1-6
abundance: NA

CDR3nt: TGCGCCAGCAGTGATAGAAGCTCTGGGGCCAACGTCCTGACTTTC
CDR3aa: CASSDRSSGANVLTF
v_gene: TRBV10-2
d_gene: NA
j_gene: TRBJ2-6
abundance: NA

CDR3nt: TGTGCCAGTAGTTGGGACAGGTATAGAGATACGCAGTATTTT
CDR3aa: CASSWDRYRDTQYF
v_gene: TRBV19
d_gene: TRBD1
j_gene: TRBJ2-3
abundance: once

CDR3nt: TGTGCCAGCAGCCTAAGACAGGGAGCGGCTAATGAAAAACTGTTTTTT
CDR3aa: CASSLRQGAANEKLFF
v_gene: TRBV5-6
d_gene: TRBD1
j_gene: TRBJ1-4
abundance: NA

CDR3nt: TGTGCCAGCAGCCGGACAGGGGGCGCAACTAATGAAAAACTGTTTTTT
CDR3aa: CASSRTGGATNEKLFF
v_gene: TRBV9
d_gene: TRBD1
j_gene: TRBJ1-4
abundance: NA

CDR3nt: TGTGCCAGCTCAGGGACAGGAGGCGAGCAGTACTTC
CDR3aa: CASSGTGGEQYF
v_gene: TRBV18
d_gene: TRBD1
j_gene: TRBJ2-7
abundance: once

CDR3nt: TGCAGCGCCACACAGGGGGCCACGGCTAATGAAAAACTGTTTTTT
CDR3aa: CSATQGATANEKLFF
v_gene: TRBV29-1
d_gene: TRBD1
j_gene: TRBJ1-4
abundance: NA

CDR3nt: TGTGCCAGCAGCCAAGCCGAAACGGGACAGTACACAGATACGCAGTATTTT
CDR3aa: CASSQAETGQYTDTQYF
v_gene: TRBV3-1/TRBV3-2
d_gene: TRBD1
j_gene: TRBJ2-3
abundance: NA

CDR3nt: TGCAGCGTTGCCGGCGGGATGACTGAAGCTTTCTTT
CDR3aa: CSVAGGMTEAFF
v_gene: TRBV29-1
d_gene: NA
j_gene: TRBJ1-1
abundance: NA

CDR3nt: TGTGCCAGTAGTATAGGATGGGAGCCGGGGACTGAAGCTTTCTTT
CDR3aa: CASSIGWEPGTEAFF
v_gene: TRBV19
d_gene: NA
j_gene: TRBJ1-1
abundance: NA

CDR3nt: TGTGCCAGCAGTTTCAGGACTGTTTTAGCTTTCTTT
CDR3aa: CASSFRTVLAFF
v_gene: TRBV12-3/TRBV12-4
d_gene: NA
j_gene: TRBJ1-1
abundance: NA

CDR3nt: TGTGCCATCACCCCAGGGCCCGGTGCTAGCTATGGCTACACCTTC
CDR3aa: CAITPGPGASYGYTF
v_gene: TRBV10-3
d_gene: NA
j_gene: TRBJ1-2
abundance: few

CDR3nt: TGTGCCAGTAGTCTTGGGTCACGCGGCGAATACGAGCAGTACTTC
CDR3aa: CASSLGSRGEYEQYF
v_gene: TRBV19
d_gene: NA
j_gene: TRBJ2-7
abundance: NA